A single sample gave rise to the 31 T cell receptor beta chains below, sequenced in a study of T-cell reconstitution after alpha-beta-depleted transplantation in children. Unique molecular identifiers were used to barcode this TCRbeta library. Each CDR3 protein gets one entry after TCRdb re-called the PCR reads with MiXCR. Of about 640,000 distinct CDR3 sequences listed, roughly 17% were seen once; the top ten hold around 0.96%. The material sequenced was PBMCs from the stem cell graft donor, taken from the stem cell graft. The receptors derive from a human donor who donated a stem cell graft to a child with acute myeloid leukemia.

This clonotype was seen many times. This rearrangement joins TRBV7-2 to TRBJ1-6; D unclear. Trimming removed 8 bases from V and 0 bases from J, with 11 bases in between. This CDR3 has 15 residues. The V gene's germline CDR1 is SGHTA and CDR2 FQGNSA. The CDR3: CASVGESSYNSPLHF. In DNA form, the CDR3 reads TGTGCCAGCGTCGGGGAGAGCTCCTATAATTCACCCCTCCACTTT.

This clonotype has a count of ten or more. The chain is built from TRBV5-6 and TRBJ2-1, with D uncertain. CDR1 is SGHDT and CDR2 is YYEEEE in the germline V gene. The CDR3 runs to 14 residues. Trimming left V 4 bases short and J 6 bases short, with 14 bases between. The CDR3 loop reads CASSMLVPVNEQFF. The DNA of the CDR3 is TGTGCCAGCAGCATGTTGGTCCCCGTCAATGAGCAGTTCTTC.

This clonotype was counted once. The chain couples TRBV24-1 to TRBJ2-3; TRBD1 might be the D (5 bases). Germline V gene data show CDR1 as KGHDR and CDR2 as SFDVKD. There are 16 residues in the CDR3. Trimming stripped 6 bases from V and 2 bases from J, with 17 bases between. The CDR3 DNA reads TGTGCCACCAGTCTTGGACAACCATACTCCACAGATACGCAGTATTTT. It specifies CATSLGQPYSTDTQYF.

This clonotype has ten or more counts. The V and J genes are TRBV7-8 and TRBJ2-6; D not resolved. The CDR3 spans 16 residues. Germline V gene lookup returns CDR1 SGHVS and CDR2 FQNEAQ. Trimming took 2 bases from V and 0 from J, leaving 8 bases between them. The CDR3 is CASSLSGYSGANVLTF. Here the CDR3 DNA reads TGTGCCAGCAGCTTATCCGGGTACTCTGGGGCCAACGTCCTGACTTTC.

This clonotype was detected only a few times. CDR3 nucleotide sequence: TGTGCCAGCAGCTCGGACAGGAGGGATGAGCAGTTCTTC. Protein: CASSSDRRDEQFF. This chain uses TRBV12-3 or TRBV12-4 with TRBJ2-1; D may be TRBD1 (7 bases). The V and J ends lost 6 bases and 8 bases respectively, with 14 bases between them. CDR3 size: 13 residues.

This clonotype has at least ten counts. V usage is TRBV12-3 or TRBV12-4 and J usage is TRBJ1-1, with D tentatively TRBD1 (5 bases). Trimming removed 6 bases at V and 6 bases at J, with 11 bases between. The CDR3 covers 12 residues. For the CDR3, the DNA is TGTGCCAGCAGGGGATTGGGGCCTGAAGCTTTCTTT. Protein: CASRGLGPEAFF.

This chain joins TRBV7-2 and TRBJ2-3; 12 bases map to TRBD2. Per the germline V gene, CDR1 is SGHTA and CDR2 is FQGNSA. This CDR3 is 15 amino acids long. The V and J ends lost 4 bases and 10 bases, in that order; junction bases with no gene match: 9. The CDR3 DNA reads TGTGCCAGCAGCTCCCGACTAGCGGGGGCCCCATCGCAGTATTTT. As protein: CASSSRLAGAPSQYF.

J is TRBJ2-7 and V is TRBV12-3 or TRBV12-4; weak D call: TRBD2 (6 bases). This CDR3 is 13 amino acids long. Trimming stripped 8 bases from V and 4 bases from J, with 15 bases between. CDR3 nucleotide sequence: TGTGCCAGCGGCCCCGGGACTCCTTACGAGCAGTACTTC. It translates to CASGPGTPYEQYF.

This clonotype was seen ten or more times. The chain joins TRBV20-1 to TRBJ1-1; unclear D gene. Germline lookup yields CDR1 DFQATT and CDR2 SNEGSKA (reference sequence). This CDR3 comprises 12 residues. V lost 6 bases to trimming and J lost 2 bases, with 10 bases between them. For the CDR3, the DNA is TGCAGTGCGGACGAGATTAACACTGAAGCTTTCTTT. Protein sequence: CSADEINTEAFF.

This clonotype has a count of ten or more. The V and J genes are TRBV20-1 and TRBJ1-3; D not resolved. The germline gives CDR1 DFQATT, CDR2 SNEGSKA (reference sequence). The CDR3 spans 14 residues. Trimming left V 3 bases short and J 1 base short, with 10 bases between. CDR3 protein: CSARTRASGNTIYF. For the CDR3, the DNA is TGCAGTGCTAGGACGCGGGCTTCTGGAAACACCATATATTTT.

This clonotype was seen ten or more times. The CDR3 is CSARRGDGANVLTF. The CDR3 nucleotides are TGCAGTGCTAGACGGGGAGATGGGGCCAACGTCCTGACTTTC. J is TRBJ2-6 and V is TRBV20-1; D is perhaps TRBD2 (5 bases). This CDR3 spans 14 amino acids. Germline loops: CDR1 DFQATT, CDR2 SNEGSKA (reference sequence). With 2 bases removed from V and 3 bases from J, the gap between germline ends came to 8 bases.

This clonotype was counted ten times or more. The rearrangement uses TRBV20-1 and TRBJ2-2, with D uncertain. The V end lost 1 base, the J end lost 1 base, and 10 bases lay between the germline ends. This CDR3 has 15 amino acids. CDR1 DFQATT and CDR2 SNEGSKA come from the germline V gene (reference sequence). The CDR3 is CSARALRLNTGELFF. In DNA form, the CDR3 reads TGCAGTGCTAGAGCCCTGAGGTTGAACACCGGGGAGCTGTTTTTT.

This clonotype occurred many times. The DNA of the CDR3 is TGCAGTGCTGCGACTAGCGGGGGGAGCTCCTACGAGCAGTACGTC. As protein: CSAATSGGSSYEQYV. J is TRBJ2-7 and V is TRBV20-1, with 13 bases lining up with TRBD2. This CDR3 is built from 15 residues. Losses at the gene ends were 5 bases for V and 0 bases for J; bases not matched to a gene: 4. Germline CDR1 reads DFQATT; CDR2 reads SNEGSKA (reference sequence).

The V call is TRBV6-2 or TRBV6-3, the J call TRBJ2-5; D might be TRBD1 (5 bases). The germline CDR1 and CDR2 sequences are MNHEY and SVGEGT. The CDR3 is 12 amino acids. V was cut by 10 bases and J by 5 bases, with 14 bases left in between. The CDR3 DNA sequence: TGTGCCACGAGTCAGGGAACGGAGACCCAGTACTTC. This translates into CATSQGTETQYF.

This clonotype appeared many times. The rearrangement joins TRBV29-1 to TRBJ1-1; 12 nucleotides match TRBD1. Germline lookup yields CDR1 SQVTM and CDR2 ANQGSEA. This CDR3 has 15 residues. V gave up 5 bases and J gave up 4 bases; unmatched junction bases: 8. The CDR3 nucleotides read TGCAGCGTTCCCGGGACAGGGGGCGGAGGCACTGAAGCTTTCTTT. Translated: CSVPGTGGGGTEAFF.

This clonotype was seen repeatedly, ten times or more. The rearrangement joins TRBV4-3 to TRBJ1-4; 8 positions agree with TRBD1. CDR1 LGHNA and CDR2 YSLEER come from the germline V gene. With V trimmed by 0 bases and J by 2 bases, 8 bases remained unmatched. The CDR3 is made up of 18 amino acids. In DNA form, the CDR3 reads TGCGCCAGCAGCCAAGACGGGCCAGGGGGCGTCACTAATGAAAAACTGTTTTTT. Amino acids: CASSQDGPGGVTNEKLFF.

Regarding this clonotype: Since a much larger clone is just one base distant, this may be a read error. V and J are TRBV20-1 and TRBJ1-2; 7 nucleotides line up with TRBD1. CDR1 and CDR2 (germline): DFQATT, SNEGSKA (reference sequence). This CDR3 comprises 14 residues. The CDR3 reads CSARAKDRAYGFTF. DNA of the CDR3: TGCAGTGCTAGAGCCAAAGACAGGGCCTATGGCTTCACCTTC.

This clonotype has just a few counts. CDR3 in DNA: TGTGCCAGCTCACCAAGGTCTGCTAGCGGGGCAGAGACCCAGTACTTC. It encodes CASSPRSASGAETQYF. This chain uses TRBV18 with TRBJ2-5; TRBD2 agrees at 9 bases. CDR1 is KGHSH and CDR2 is LQKENI in the germline V gene. The CDR3 spans 16 residues. V was pared by 2 bases and J by 4 bases, with 8 bases of the junction left unmatched.

This clonotype was detected ten times or more. V usage is TRBV20-1 and J usage is TRBJ1-2; D may be TRBD1 (6 bases). This CDR3 contains 14 residues. CDR1 DFQATT and CDR2 SNEGSKA come from the germline V gene (reference sequence). The V gene lost 6 bases and the J gene lost 3 bases, with 17 bases spanning the gap. The CDR3 DNA reads TGCAGTGCCGTCATAGGGGGGGTAGACTATGGCTACACCTTC. Its protein product is CSAVIGGVDYGYTF.

This clonotype was detected only a few times. The chain is built from TRBV5-1 and TRBJ2-3; perhaps TRBD2 as D (6 bases). The CDR3 extends over 15 amino acids. V lost 1 base and J lost 5, with 14 bases in between. Germline V gene sequence: CDR1 SGHRS, CDR2 YFSETQ. The CDR3 here is CASSLYGGERDTQYF. The CDR3 bases are TGCGCCAGCAGCTTGTATGGCGGGGAAAGAGATACGCAGTATTTT.

The gene calls are TRBV12-3 or TRBV12-4 and TRBJ1-4, with D possibly matching TRBD1 (6 bases). Trimming removed 7 bases at V and 3 bases at J, with 12 bases between. The CDR3 is made up of 14 amino acids. The CDR3 loop is CASKTGLPNEKLFF. DNA for the CDR3: TGTGCCAGCAAAACAGGGTTACCTAATGAAAAACTGTTTTTT.

This clonotype was found a few times. This chain connects TRBV5-1 to TRBJ2-7, with 9 bases fitting TRBD1. CDR3 length: 15 amino acids. CDR1 and CDR2 from the germline V gene are SGHRS and YFSETQ. V was clipped by 5 bases and J by 4 bases; unmatched bases: 10. The CDR3 here is CASRKGMGTGYEQYF. In DNA, the CDR3 is TGCGCCAGCAGAAAGGGTATGGGGACAGGGTACGAGCAGTACTTC.

The chain is built from TRBV5-1 and TRBJ2-2; the D call may be TRBD1 or TRBD2 (5 bases each). With 0 bases removed from V and 6 bases from J, the gap between germline ends came to 9 bases. CDR3 length equals 14 residues. Germline loops: CDR1 SGHRS, CDR2 YFSETQ. DNA of the CDR3: TGCGCCAGCAGCTTGGAGGGGACGGCCGGGGAGCTGTTTTTT. Amino acid sequence: CASSLEGTAGELFF.

Only a few counts were recorded for this clonotype. CDR3 protein: CSANGFEGGANEQYF. CDR3 DNA sequence: TGCAGTGCGAACGGATTTGAGGGGGGGGCAAATGAGCAGTACTTC. This rearrangement joins TRBV20-1 to TRBJ2-7, with D perhaps matching TRBD2 (7 bases). Germline lookup yields CDR1 DFQATT and CDR2 SNEGSKA (reference sequence). This CDR3 spans 15 amino acids. V lost 6 bases and J lost 7, with 25 bases in between.

A few counts support this clonotype. The chain carries TRBV15 and TRBJ2-3, with D unresolved. V was cut by 3 bases and J by 3 bases, with 7 bases left in between. Germline V gene sequence: CDR1 LNHNV, CDR2 YYDKDF (reference sequence). The CDR3 is 13 residues long. In DNA, the CDR3 is TGTGCCACCAGCAGCCGGATTACAGATACGCAGTATTTT. It encodes CATSSRITDTQYF.

The chain joins TRBV7-2 to TRBJ2-7; TRBD2 aligns across 8 bases. J lost 1 base, V lost 5 bases, and 4 bases had no gene match. Germline assignment: CDR1 SGHTA and CDR2 FQGNSA. The CDR3 loop spans 14 amino acids. The CDR3: CASSRGGESYEQYV. Here the CDR3 DNA reads TGTGCCAGCAGCCGGGGGGGTGAGTCCTACGAGCAGTACGTC.

This clonotype was seen a handful of times. The rearrangement uses TRBV4-3 and TRBJ2-2; D might be TRBD2 (7 bases). V lost 1 base, J lost 6 bases, and 12 bases lay in between. The CDR3 contains 15 residues. Germline CDR1 LGHNA, CDR2 YSLEER. For the CDR3, the DNA is TGCGCCAGCAGCCAAGCGGGGGGCGCGGCCGGGGAGCTGTTTTTT. Translated, it gives CASSQAGGAAGELFF.

The rearrangement joins TRBV27 to TRBJ2-2; D is perhaps TRBD2 (6 bases). This CDR3 is built from 13 residues. Trimming took off 3 bases at V and 6 bases at J, with 8 bases between the two ends. Germline CDR1 reads MNHEY; CDR2 reads SMNVEV (reference sequence). The CDR3 here is CASSFGGAGELFF. The CDR3 DNA sequence: TGTGCCAGCAGTTTCGGAGGGGCCGGGGAGCTGTTTTTT.

The chain couples TRBV20-1 to TRBJ2-5; no definite D call. Germline CDR1 is DFQATT and CDR2 is SNEGSKA (reference sequence). There are 13 residues in the CDR3. The germline V and J ends were trimmed by 2 bases and 5 bases, with 12 bases remaining between them. The CDR3 reads CSARRVGRETQYF. The CDR3 DNA reads as TGCAGTGCTAGACGTGTGGGAAGGGAGACCCAGTACTTC.

This clonotype showed up many times. V gene TRBV7-2 combines with J gene TRBJ2-3, with D tentatively TRBD2 (7 bases). The CDR3 runs 15 residues. The germline CDR1 and CDR2 sequences are SGHTA and FQGNSA. Trimming took off 5 bases at V and 1 base at J, with 13 bases between the two ends. CDR3 DNA sequence: TGTGCCAGCAGCCGCGGGGGCCCCGGCACAGATACGCAGTATTTT. Its protein product is CASSRGGPGTDTQYF.

This clonotype appeared a few times. The genes are TRBV12-3 or TRBV12-4 and TRBJ2-7; TRBD2 aligns across 8 bases. V was clipped by 4 bases and J by 2 bases; unmatched bases: 7. The CDR3 has 15 amino acids. CDR3 protein: CASSSGGDTTYEQYF. CDR3 DNA: TGTGCCAGCAGTTCGGGAGGGGACACAACCTACGAGCAGTACTTC.